This T cell receptor (beta chain) was identified in a study of ipilimumab plus nivolumab after autologous stem cell transplantation (dated by TCRdb to the early 2020s). With respect to the entire study: The median number of doses that trial patients received was 5 for ipilimumab and about 8 for nivolumab. Patients in the trial were undergoing autologous transplant and had high-risk diffuse large B cell lymphoma, mature T cell lymphoma, or multiple myeloma. Patients in the myeloma cohort were either high-risk and transplant-naive or had relapsed within 3 years of a first autologous transplant. The intent-to-treat population of the trial consisted of 30 to 40 patients.

Deletion took 5 bases off V and 7 bases off J, with a span of 21 bases between the germline ends. The CDR3 holds 16 amino acids from the cysteine to the phenylalanine. Only CDR3 DNA is held: 48 bases, read in frame from base 1. The germline V gene provides CDR1 SGHTA and CDR2 FQGNSA. Libraries came from the immunoSEQ multiplex PCR assay. In TCRdb, the immuneACCESS table is reduced to in-frame sequences with V and J assigned. These tables do not hold every clone; where another copy was compared, an unresolved V gene accounts for under half, and the others remain unexplained. This sample lists just over 40,000 clones; 80% to 95% were detected once. Of the sample, under 0.9% is held by the ten largest clones. Regarding this clone: The target of this receptor is not known. Base-call qualities are not available, and no considerably larger clone is one nucleotide away.

Ipilimumab was given at 1 mg/kg intravenously on day 1 of selected weeks, and checkpoint therapy started 14 to 28 days after autologous transplant. Nivolumab was given at 3 mg/kg intravenously on day 1 of weeks 1, 4, 7, 10, and every two weeks through week 26. Combined checkpoint inhibition with ipilimumab and nivolumab as consolidation after autologous stem cell transplantation was tested in a Phase Ib clinical trial. What the authors observed across the whole study: Combined checkpoint inhibition appeared tolerable as post-transplant consolidation, according to the authors' conclusion. According to the authors, a biologic rationale for studying the approach further came from T cell receptor repertoire, regulatory T cell phenotype and gut microbiota profiles.

Recombination linked TRBV7-2 to TRBJ2-1, with a tentative D gene TRBD2 over 6 matching bases. The sequences come from PBMCs, collected in a trial of ipilimumab plus nivolumab as post-transplant consolidation. This TCR was recovered from a male donor with multiple myeloma. Here is the DNA: TGTGCCAGCAGCCCTATTAGCGGCGCGGGAAGGAATGAGCAGTTCTTC. Its protein reads: CASSPISGAGRNEQFF.